This TCR beta chain was identified during a study of blood T cell repertoires in COVID-19. The study counted Cohort 3 donors as recovered given two negative PCRs, clearance, or symptom resolution. V lost 6 bases to trimming and J lost 6 bases; unmatched junction nucleotides: 4. CDR3 size: 13 residues. Germline V gene lookup returns CDR1 SNHLY and CDR2 FYNNEI. Per the original methods: Reference gene primer amplification gave estimated nucleated cell counts. Sequencing used immunoSEQ multiplex PCR; TCRdb keeps in-frame clones, though not all of them. V, J and clone size were drawn from that table, and D and trimming were deduced from the DNA. The sample has over 120,000 clones; about 79% are singletons.

The clonotype comes from a man aged 45 to 65 who had recovered from COVID-19. V is TRBV2 and J is TRBJ1-1; 10 bases agree with TRBD1. The specimen sequenced was PBMCs or T cells enriched from blood (not recorded which). The CDR3 here is CASSRDRGSEAFF. Here the CDR3 DNA reads TGTGCCAGCAGCCGGGACAGGGGCTCTGAAGCTTTCTTT.